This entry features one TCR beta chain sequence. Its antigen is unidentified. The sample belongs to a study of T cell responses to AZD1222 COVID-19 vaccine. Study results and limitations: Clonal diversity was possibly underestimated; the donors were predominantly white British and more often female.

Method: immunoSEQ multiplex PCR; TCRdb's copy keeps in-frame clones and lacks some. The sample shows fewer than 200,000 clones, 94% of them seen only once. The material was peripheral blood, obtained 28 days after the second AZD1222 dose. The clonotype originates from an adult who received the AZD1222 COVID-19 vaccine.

CDR3 nucleotides: TGTGCCAGTAGTCACGGGACATCTGGAAACACCATATATTTT. Protein sequence: CASSHGTSGNTIYF. This rearrangement joins TRBV19 to TRBJ1-3; D is possibly TRBD1 (6 bases). V was clipped by 5 bases and J by 1 base, with 9 bases between them. CDR3 length: 14 residues. The germline V gene encodes CDR1 LNHDA and CDR2 SQIVND (reference sequence). Full variable domain (outside the CDR3, taken from reference TRBV19 and TRBJ1-3): DGGITQSPKYLFRKEGQNVTLSCEQNLNHDAMYWYRQDPGQGLRLIYYSQIVNDFQKGDIAEGYSVSREKKESFPLTVTSAQKNPTAFYLCASSHGTSGNTIYFGEGSWLTVV.